This T cell receptor (beta chain) came from a study of tumor-infiltrating lymphocytes in primary liver carcinoma. The study, taken as a whole, reports: It was tumor-adjacent and tumor-blood pairs that overlapped less than tumor region pairs did. Tumor specimens were characterized by a significantly higher top-250-clone fraction than blood (p = 0.039).

From around 520 ng of total RNA, TCR beta-specific cDNA was reverse-transcribed using a constant-region primer. ARM-PCR, slightly modified, supplied the TCR beta libraries through three nested multiplex PCR rounds. TRBV1-TRBV30 forward and Cbeta reverse primers drove the first two roughly 10-cycle rounds. TCRdb recomputed calls from the multiplex PCR reads with MiXCR, one row per CDR3 protein. The table lists tens of thousands of distinct CDR3 sequences, roughly two thirds of them singletons. Losses at the gene ends were 0 bases for V and 2 bases for J; bases not matched to a gene: 6. The CDR3 loop spans 18 amino acids. CDR1 SGHRS and CDR2 YFSETQ come from the germline V gene. Co-extracting RNA and DNA was done with about 20-34 mg of unsorted bulk tissue as input. Notes on this clonotype: Its antigen is undetermined. A read error may explain this, as a much larger clone is one base away.

Sequenced: liver tumor tissue from sampling region 4. Subset of the sample: tumor region T4, right-lateral pole. V is TRBV5-1 and J is TRBJ2-3, with 13 bases matching TRBD2. This sequence originates from a middle-aged man with primary liver carcinoma and hepatitis B virus infection. CDR3 sequence reads: CASSLGLAGGIDTDTQYF. For the CDR3, the DNA is TGCGCCAGCAGCTTGGGACTAGCGGGAGGTATCGACACAGATACGCAGTATTTT.